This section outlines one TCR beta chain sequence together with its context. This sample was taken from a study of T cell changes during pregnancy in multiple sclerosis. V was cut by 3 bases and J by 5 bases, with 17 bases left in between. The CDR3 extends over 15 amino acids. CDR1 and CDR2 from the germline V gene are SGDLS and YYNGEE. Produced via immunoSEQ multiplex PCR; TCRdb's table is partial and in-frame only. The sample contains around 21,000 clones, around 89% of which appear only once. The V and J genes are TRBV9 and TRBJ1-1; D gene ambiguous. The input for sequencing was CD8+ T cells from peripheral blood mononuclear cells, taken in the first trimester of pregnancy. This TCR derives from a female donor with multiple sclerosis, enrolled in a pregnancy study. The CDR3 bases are TGTGCCAGCAGCGCTCTGGAACACGAGGGAACTGAAGCTTTCTTT. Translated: CASSALEHEGTEAFF.